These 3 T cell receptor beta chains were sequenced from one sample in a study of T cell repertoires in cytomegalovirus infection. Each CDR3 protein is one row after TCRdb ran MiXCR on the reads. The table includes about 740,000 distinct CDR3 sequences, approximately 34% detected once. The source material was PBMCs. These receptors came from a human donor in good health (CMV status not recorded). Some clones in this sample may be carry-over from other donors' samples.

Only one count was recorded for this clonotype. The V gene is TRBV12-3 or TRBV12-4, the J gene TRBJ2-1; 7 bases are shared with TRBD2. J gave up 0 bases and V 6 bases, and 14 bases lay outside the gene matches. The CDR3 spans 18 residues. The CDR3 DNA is TGTGCCAGCAGACGTAGCGTGGGACTATCCAGCTCCTACAATGAGCAGTTCTTC. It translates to CASRRSVGLSSSYNEQFF.

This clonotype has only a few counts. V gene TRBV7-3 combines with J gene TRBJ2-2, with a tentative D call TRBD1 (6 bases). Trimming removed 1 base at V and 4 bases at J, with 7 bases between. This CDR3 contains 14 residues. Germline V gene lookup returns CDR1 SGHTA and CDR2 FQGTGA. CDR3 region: CASSLRQVTGELFF. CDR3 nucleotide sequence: TGTGCCAGCAGCTTAAGACAGGTCACCGGGGAGCTGTTTTTT.

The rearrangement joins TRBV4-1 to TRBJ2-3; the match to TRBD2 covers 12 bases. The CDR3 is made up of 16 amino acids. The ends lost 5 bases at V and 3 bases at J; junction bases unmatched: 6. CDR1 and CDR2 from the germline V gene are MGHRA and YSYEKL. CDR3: CASSERLAGETDTQYF. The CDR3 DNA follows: TGCGCCAGCAGCGAAAGACTAGCGGGAGAAACAGATACGCAGTATTTT.